This T cell receptor (beta chain) was sequenced for a study of a mutant IDH1 vaccine in newly diagnosed glioma. For the study at large: Treated patients, averaging 40.4 years, were roughly 62% male and about 38% female.

The table came from immunoSEQ multiplex PCR; TCRdb's copy has only in-frame clones and leaves some out. The sample lists 75,000 to 85,000 clones, 75% to 95% occurring once. The CDR3 totals 15 residues. Looked up from germline, CDR1 is MGHDK and CDR2 is SYGVNS. Worth noting for this clone: Its specificity is not known.

Time point indicated: week 5, during vaccination. In every dose of vaccine, 300 ug of mutant IDH1 20-mer peptide was given alongside topical imiquimod. V usage is TRBV25-1 and J usage is TRBJ2-5; 10 bases agree with TRBD1. The DNA end is a closer match to TRBJ2-7, so the J assignment may be wrong. The clonotype originates from a woman between 45 and 65 years old with glioma. The sample was PBMCs, taken from a glioma patient whose treatment included an IDH1 peptide vaccine. The CDR3 DNA reads as TGTGCCAGCAGTGATCCTGGACAGGGGGATTACGAGCAGTACTTC. Translating gives CASSDPGQGDYEQYF.